This T cell receptor (beta chain) was sequenced in a study of T cells in Graves' hyperthyroidism and ophthalmopathy. This clonotype was detected ten times or more. Amplified TCR beta CDR3 regions came from RNA transcripts. The TCR CDR3 was amplified in a first-round RT-PCR using the HTBI primer set. TCRdb re-called the multiplex PCR reads through MiXCR, storing one row per CDR3 protein. The repertoire holds about half a million distinct CDR3 sequences, with around a fifth as singletons. The TCR was taken from a woman aged 70-85 years with Graves' ophthalmopathy. Sequencing used blood.

The CDR3 DNA reads TGCGCCAGCAGCTTGCAGGGGCCAAGCACAGATACGCAGTATTTT. It codes for CASSLQGPSTDTQYF. The chain couples TRBV5-1 to TRBJ2-3; the D gene is possibly TRBD1 (6 bases). The CDR3 spans 15 residues. V lost 1 base to trimming and J lost 0 bases, with 9 bases between them. Germline V gives CDR1 SGHRS, CDR2 YFSETQ.